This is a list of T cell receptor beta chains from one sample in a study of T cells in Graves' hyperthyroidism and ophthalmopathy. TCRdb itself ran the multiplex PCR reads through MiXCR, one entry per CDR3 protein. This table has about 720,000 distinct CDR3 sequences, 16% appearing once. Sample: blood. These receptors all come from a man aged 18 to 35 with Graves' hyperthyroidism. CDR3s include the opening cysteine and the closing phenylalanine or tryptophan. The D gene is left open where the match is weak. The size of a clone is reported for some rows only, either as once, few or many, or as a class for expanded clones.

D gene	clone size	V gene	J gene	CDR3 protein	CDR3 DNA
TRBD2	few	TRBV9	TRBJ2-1	CASSARLAGGHNEQFF	TGTGCCAGCAGCGCCCGCCTAGCGGGAGGCCACAATGAGCAGTTCTTC
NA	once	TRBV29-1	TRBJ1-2	CSAALGQGYGYTF	TGCAGCGCAGCGCTAGGACAAGGCTATGGCTACACCTTC
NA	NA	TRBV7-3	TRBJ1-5	CASSLGGHISDQPQHF	TGTGCCAGCAGCTTAGGGGGGCATATCTCTGATCAGCCCCAGCATTTT
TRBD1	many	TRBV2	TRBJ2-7	CASRTQGAYEQYF	TGTGCCAGCAGGACACAGGGGGCCTACGAGCAGTACTTC
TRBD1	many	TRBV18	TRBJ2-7	CASSPRDRGGEQYF	TGTGCCAGCTCACCACGAGACAGGGGGGGCGAGCAGTACTTC
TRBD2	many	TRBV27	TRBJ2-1	CASSLRTSGRNEQFF	TGTGCCAGCAGTTTAAGGACTAGCGGGAGGAATGAGCAGTTCTTC
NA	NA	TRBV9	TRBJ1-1	CASSVGLRVTEAFF	TGTGCCAGCAGCGTAGGGTTGCGCGTCACTGAAGCTTTCTTT
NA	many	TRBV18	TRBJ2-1	CASSPRRGTYNEQFF	TGTGCCAGCTCACCGAGGAGGGGCACCTACAATGAGCAGTTCTTC
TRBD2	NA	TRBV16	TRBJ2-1	CATSEGAGGINEQFF	TGTGCCACCTCGGAGGGTGCGGGAGGAATCAATGAGCAGTTCTTC
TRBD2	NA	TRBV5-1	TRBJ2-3	CASNPSGNTDTQYF	TGCGCCAGCAACCCTAGCGGCAACACAGATACGCAGTATTTT
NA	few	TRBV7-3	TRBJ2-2	CASSTIAGTRPGELFF	TGTGCCAGCAGCACAATTGCCGGTACAAGACCCGGGGAGCTGTTTTTT
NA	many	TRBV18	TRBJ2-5	CASSPFDSMGETQYF	TGTGCCAGCTCACCATTCGACTCCATGGGGGAGACCCAGTACTTC
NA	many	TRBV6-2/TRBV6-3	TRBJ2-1	CASSYSGAGPFF	TGTGCCAGCAGTTACTCCGGGGCAGGCCCGTTCTTC
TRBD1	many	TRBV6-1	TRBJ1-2	CASSEVPGTGATYGYTF	TGTGCCAGCAGTGAAGTCCCCGGGACAGGGGCCACCTATGGCTACACCTTC
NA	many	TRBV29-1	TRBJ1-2	CSAGLDQLGYTF	TGCAGCGCGGGCCTGGATCAGCTCGGCTACACCTTC
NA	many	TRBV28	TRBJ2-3	CASSLHSAHEQYF	TGTGCCAGCAGTCTACATAGCGCTCATGAGCAGTATTTT
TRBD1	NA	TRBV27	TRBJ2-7	CASFTGTGHIYEQYF	TGTGCCAGCTTTACCGGGACAGGTCATATCTACGAGCAGTACTTC
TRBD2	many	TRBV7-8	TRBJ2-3	CASSSWGTSGTDTQYF	TGTGCCAGCAGCTCCTGGGGTACTAGCGGGACAGATACGCAGTATTTT
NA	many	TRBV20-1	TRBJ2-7	CSARPRLRPYEQYF	TGCAGTGCTAGACCCCGTCTCCGGCCCTACGAGCAGTACTTC
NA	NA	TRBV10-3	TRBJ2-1	CAISDVQGSYNEQFF	TGTGCCATCAGTGACGTACAGGGTTCCTACAATGAGCAGTTCTTC
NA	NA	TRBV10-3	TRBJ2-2	CAITPGPITGELFF	TGTGCCATCACCCCGGGACCGATCACCGGGGAGCTGTTTTTT
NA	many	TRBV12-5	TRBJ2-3	CASGLTPSGRALPDTQYF	TGTGCTAGTGGTTTGACTCCCTCCGGCAGGGCACTTCCCGATACGCAGTATTTT